The following is a T cell receptor (beta chain) sequence with its context. Antigen unknown. These data belong to a study of a mutant IDH1 vaccine in newly diagnosed glioma. Overall study context: Vaccine administration was initiated 4-6 weeks following radiotherapy alone, or with temozolomide cycles. The sex distribution of treated patients was approximately 62% male and roughly 38% female, with a mean age of around 40 years.

Regarding time point: week 23, last vaccination. It was 300 ug of mutant IDH1 20-mer peptide that made up each vaccine dose, given with topical imiquimod. This CDR3 is built from 16 residues. V lost 1 base to trimming and J lost 1 base; unmatched junction nucleotides: 4. Germline CDR1 is SGHVS and CDR2 is FNYEAQ. Assay: immunoSEQ multiplex PCR; the TCRdb copy retains only in-frame clones and omits some. The table includes roughly 76,000 clones, 85% detected once. Study-level findings and limits: With respect to changes in top peripheral T cell clonotypes, pseudoprogression seemed unrelated.

The gene calls are TRBV7-6 and TRBJ2-1; 7 nucleotides match TRBD2. This specimen consisted of PBMCs, obtained from a glioma patient whose treatment included an IDH1 peptide vaccine. The origin of this receptor is a man younger than 45 with glioma. Some clones in this sample may be carry-over from other donors' samples. Written as DNA, the CDR3 is TGTGCCAGCAGCTTAGGGGGGGGGAGATCCTACAATGAGCAGTTCTTC. It translates to CASSLGGGRSYNEQFF.